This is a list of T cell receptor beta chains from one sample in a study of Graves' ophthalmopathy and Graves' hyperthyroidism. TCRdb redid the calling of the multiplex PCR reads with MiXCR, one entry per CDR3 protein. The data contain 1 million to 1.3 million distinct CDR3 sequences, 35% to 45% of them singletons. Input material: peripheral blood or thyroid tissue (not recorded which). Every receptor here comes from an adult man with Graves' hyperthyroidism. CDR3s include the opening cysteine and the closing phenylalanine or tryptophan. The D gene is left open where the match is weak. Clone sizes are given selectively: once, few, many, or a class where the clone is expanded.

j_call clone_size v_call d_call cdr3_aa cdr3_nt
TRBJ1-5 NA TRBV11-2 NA CAYQPQHF TGTGCCTATCAGCCCCAGCATTTT
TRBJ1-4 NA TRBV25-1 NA CASVDSWEKLFF TGTGCCAGCGTGGACAGTTGGGAAAAACTGTTTTTT
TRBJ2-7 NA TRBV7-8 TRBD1 CASSLGTRDRVGF TGTGCCAGCAGCTTAGGTACTCGGGACAGGGTTGGATTC
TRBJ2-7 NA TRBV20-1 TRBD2 CSASGRNEQYF TGCAGTGCTAGCGGGAGGAACGAGCAGTACTTC
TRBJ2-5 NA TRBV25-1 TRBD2 CASRDPGAGRETQYF TGTGCCAGCAGAGATCCCGGAGCGGGGAGGGAGACCCAGTACTTC
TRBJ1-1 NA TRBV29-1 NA CSAELRGRTEAFF TGCAGCGCTGAACTGCGGGGTCGCACTGAAGCTTTCTTT
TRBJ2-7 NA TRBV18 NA CASSPRGQSTYEQHF TGTGCCAGCTCACCACGCGGCCAGAGTACCTACGAGCAGCACTTC
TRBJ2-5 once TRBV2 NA CASSRGARYF TGTGCCAGCTCGCGGGGAGCACGGTACTTC
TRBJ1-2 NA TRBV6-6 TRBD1 CASSRRDRGVGYTF TGTGCCAGCAGTCGGCGGGACAGGGGAGTCGGCTACACCTTC
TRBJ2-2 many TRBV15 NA CATRVGTDTGELFF TGTGCCACCAGGGTCGGGACGGACACCGGGGAGCTGTTTTTT
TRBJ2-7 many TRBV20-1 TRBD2 CSAEIPAGDLYEQYF TGCAGTGCTGAAATCCCCGCGGGAGACCTTTACGAGCAGTACTTC
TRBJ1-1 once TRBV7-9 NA CASSWTGAGRNTEAFF TGTGCCAGCAGCTGGACTGGGGCAGGAAGGAACACTGAAGCTTTCTTT
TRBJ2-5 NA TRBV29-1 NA CSVEGQGGQETQYF TGCAGCGTTGAGGGGCAGGGGGGCCAAGAGACCCAGTACTTC
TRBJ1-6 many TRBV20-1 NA CSAASGTQRRDNSPLHF TGCAGTGCCGCCTCCGGGACGCAAAGAAGGGATAATTCACCCCTCCACTTT
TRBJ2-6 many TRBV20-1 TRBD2 CSARRLAGSSGANVLTF TGCAGTGCTAGACGACTAGCGGGGAGCTCTGGGGCCAACGTCCTGACTTTC
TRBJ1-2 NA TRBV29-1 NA CSVRELGDGYTF TGCAGTGTAAGAGAGCTTGGGGATGGCTACACCTTC
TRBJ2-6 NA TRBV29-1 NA CSVEVVAGANVLTF TGCAGCGTTGAGGTCGTAGCGGGGGCCAACGTCCTGACTTTC
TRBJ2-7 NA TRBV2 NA CASSDGGLYEQYF TGTGCCAGCAGTGACGGGGGGCTGTACGAGCAGTACTTC
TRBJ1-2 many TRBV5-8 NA CASSLSRTNYGYTF TGTGCCAGCAGCTTATCGAGGACTAACTATGGCTACACCTTC
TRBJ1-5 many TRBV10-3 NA CAISDDRRNQPQHF TGTGCCATCAGTGATGACAGGAGGAATCAGCCCCAGCATTTT
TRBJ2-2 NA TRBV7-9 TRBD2 CASSVTSANTGELSW TGTGCCAGCAGCGTAACTAGCGCGAACACCGGGGAGCTGTCTTGG
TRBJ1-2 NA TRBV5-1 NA CASGIKGYGYTF TGCGCCAGCGGCATTAAAGGCTATGGCTACACCTTC
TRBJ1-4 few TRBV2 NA CASSVHEKLFF TGTGCCAGCAGTGTTCATGAAAAACTGTTTTTT
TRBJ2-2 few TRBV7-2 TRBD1 CASSQPVTGWTGELFF TGTGCCAGCAGTCAACCAGTGACAGGGTGGACCGGGGAGCTGTTTTTT
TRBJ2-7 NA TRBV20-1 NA CSAHARNGYEQYF TGCAGTGCTCACGCCCGGAACGGCTACGAGCAGTACTTC